Here is one T cell receptor (beta chain) with its context. Its target is not known. These data come from a study of CD8 T cells in ankylosing spondylitis. Study-wide points: Typical of ankylosing spondylitis blood, it appeared, was a TCR beta motif of about eight highly homologous variants.

The CDR3 consists of 10 residues. Germline CDR1 is SQVTM and CDR2 is ANQGSEA. With 5 bases removed from V and 7 bases from J, the gap between germline ends came to 8 bases. TCRdb re-analysed the 5' RACE reads in MiXCR, keeping a single row per CDR3 protein. The sample yields 400,000 or so distinct CDR3 sequences, approximately 26% seen once. The chain has TRBV29-1 and TRBJ1-2; no reliable D call. Sequencing input: blood, either unsorted or a sorted T cell fraction (not recorded which). The TCR comes from a male donor with ankylosing spondylitis. The CDR3: CSVLASGYTF. The CDR3 region has the DNA TGCAGCGTTCTGGCGTCTGGCTACACCTTC.